This TCR beta chain stems from a study of T-cell memory formation after mild COVID-19. TCRdb redid the calling of the 5' RACE reads with MiXCR, one entry per CDR3 protein. The profile shows 470,000 or so distinct CDR3 sequences, roughly 20% of them singletons. CDR3 length: 15 residues. The V segment lost 3 bases and the J segment 3 bases; nucleotides outside the gene matches: 7. The V gene's germline CDR1 is SGHKS and CDR2 YYEKEE (reference sequence). Study-level findings and limits: Clones that contracted from day 15 to 85 were balanced CD4/CD8, while later expanders leaned CD4+. The SARS-CoV-2 specificity of second-wave clones reaching peak at day 37 remained unverified.

With respect to this clonotype: No antigen is known for it.

The chain employs TRBV5-5 and TRBJ2-7; 9 bases are shared with TRBD1. Sequencing was carried out using PBMCs or a T cell subset sorted from them (not recorded which). This clonotype was obtained from an adult woman who had mild COVID-19 (a few samples of this study predate the infection). Cell type and time point are not known. The CDR3 sequence: CASSSYDRGGYEQYF. The CDR3 nucleotides read TGTGCCAGCAGCTCCTACGACAGGGGGGGCTACGAGCAGTACTTC. The whole variable domain, remainder taken from reference TRBV5-5 and TRBJ2-7, is DAGVTQSPTHLIKTRGQQVTLRCSPISGHKSVSWYQQVLGQGPQFIFQYYEKEERGRGNFPDRFSARQFPNYSSELNVNALLLGDSALYLCASSSYDRGGYEQYFGPGTRLTVT.